The source of this T cell receptor (beta chain) is a study of ipilimumab plus nivolumab after autologous stem cell transplantation. For the study at large: Typical patient got 5 or 6 ipilimumab doses and roughly eight nivolumab doses (median). The DLBCL group included primary refractory and relapsed cases. Findings of the study overall: The authors say TCR, Treg and microbiome findings warrant further study.

With V trimmed by 0 bases and J by 6 bases, 4 bases remained unmatched. Germline CDR1 WNHNN, CDR2 SYGVQD (reference sequence). This CDR3 contains 16 residues. Only in-frame clones appear in the TCRdb table, and some are missing; sequencing was by immunoSEQ multiplex PCR. The repertoire holds 15,000 to 20,000 clones, with 81% as singletons. Ipilimumab, 1 mg/kg, started 14 to 28 days after autologous transplant. Only a few counts were recorded for this clone. Its specificity is not known. The chain couples TRBV10-1 to TRBJ2-2; TRBD1 matches 10 bases. The sequenced sample was PBMCs, obtained in a trial of ipilimumab plus nivolumab as post-transplant consolidation. This clonotype was obtained from a male donor with diffuse large B-cell lymphoma. The CDR3 protein is CASSESGQGLAGELFF. The CDR3 DNA sequence: TGCGCCAGCAGTGAGTCGGGACAGGGGTTAGCCGGGGAGCTGTTTTTT.